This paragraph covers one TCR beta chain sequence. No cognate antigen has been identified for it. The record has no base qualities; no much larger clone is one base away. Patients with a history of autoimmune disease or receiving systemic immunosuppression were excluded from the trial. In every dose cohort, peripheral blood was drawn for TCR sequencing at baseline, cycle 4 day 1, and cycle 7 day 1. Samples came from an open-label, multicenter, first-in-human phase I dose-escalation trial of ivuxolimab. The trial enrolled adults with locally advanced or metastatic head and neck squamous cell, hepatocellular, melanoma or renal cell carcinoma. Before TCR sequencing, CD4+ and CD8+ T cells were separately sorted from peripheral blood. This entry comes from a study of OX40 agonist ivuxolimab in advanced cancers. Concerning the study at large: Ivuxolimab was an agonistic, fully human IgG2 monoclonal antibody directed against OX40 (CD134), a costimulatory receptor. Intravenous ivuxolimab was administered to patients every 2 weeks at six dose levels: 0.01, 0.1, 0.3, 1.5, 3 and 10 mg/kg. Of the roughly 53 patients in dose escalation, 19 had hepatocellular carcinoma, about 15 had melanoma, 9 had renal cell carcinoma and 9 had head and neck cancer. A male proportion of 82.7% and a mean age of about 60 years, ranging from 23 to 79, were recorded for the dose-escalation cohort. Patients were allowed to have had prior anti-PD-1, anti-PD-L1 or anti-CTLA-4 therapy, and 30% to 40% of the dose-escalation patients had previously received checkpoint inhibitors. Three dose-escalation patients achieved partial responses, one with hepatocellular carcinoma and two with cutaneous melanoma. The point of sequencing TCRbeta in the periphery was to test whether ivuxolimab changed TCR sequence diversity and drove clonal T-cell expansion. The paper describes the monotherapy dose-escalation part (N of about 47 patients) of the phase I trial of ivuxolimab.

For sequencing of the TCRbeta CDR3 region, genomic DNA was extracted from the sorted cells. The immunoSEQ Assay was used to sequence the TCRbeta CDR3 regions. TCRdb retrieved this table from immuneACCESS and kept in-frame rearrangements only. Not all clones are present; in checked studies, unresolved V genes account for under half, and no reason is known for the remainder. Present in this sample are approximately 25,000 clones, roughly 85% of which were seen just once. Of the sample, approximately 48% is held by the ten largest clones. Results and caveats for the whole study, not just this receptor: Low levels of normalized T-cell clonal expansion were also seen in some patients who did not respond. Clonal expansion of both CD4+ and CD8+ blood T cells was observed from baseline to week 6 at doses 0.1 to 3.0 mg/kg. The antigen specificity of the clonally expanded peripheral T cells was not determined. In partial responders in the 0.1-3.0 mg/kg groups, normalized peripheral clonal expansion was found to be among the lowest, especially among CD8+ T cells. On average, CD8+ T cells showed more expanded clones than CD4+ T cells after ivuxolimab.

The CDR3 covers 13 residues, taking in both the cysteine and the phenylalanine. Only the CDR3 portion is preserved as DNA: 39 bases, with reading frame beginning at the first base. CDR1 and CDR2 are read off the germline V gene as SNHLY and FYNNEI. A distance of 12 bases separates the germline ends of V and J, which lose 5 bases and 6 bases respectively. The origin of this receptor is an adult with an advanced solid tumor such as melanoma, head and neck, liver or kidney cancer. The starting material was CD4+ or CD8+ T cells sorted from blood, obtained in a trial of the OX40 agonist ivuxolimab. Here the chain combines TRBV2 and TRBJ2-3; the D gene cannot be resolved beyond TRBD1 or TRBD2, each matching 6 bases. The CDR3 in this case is CASSSGAGDTQYF. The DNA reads TGTGCCAGCAGTTCGGGGGCCGGGGATACGCAGTATTTT. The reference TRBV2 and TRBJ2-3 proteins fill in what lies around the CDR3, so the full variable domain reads EPEVTQTPSHQVTQMGQEVILRCVPISNHLYFYWYRQILGQKVEFLVSFYNNEISEKSEIFDDQFSVERPDGSNFTLKIRSTKLEDSAMYFCASSSGAGDTQYFGPGTRLTVL.